This T cell receptor (beta chain) appears in the sequencing data of a study of lymphopenia after photon versus proton radiotherapy. The data were produced by immunoSEQ multiplex PCR, yet TCRdb's version contains in-frame clones alone and is incomplete. Of around 55,000 clones in the sample, roughly 83% were seen once. Points on this clone: Its antigen is still unknown.

Notes on the study in general: Relative stability marked proton patients; photon patients lost diversity and naive cells.

The germline V gene has CDR1 LNHDA and CDR2 SQIVND (reference sequence). V lost 2 bases and J lost 6; bases outside the gene matches: 9. The CDR3 runs to 17 residues. Sample: peripheral blood, taken from a patient treated with proton-based radiotherapy. The V and J genes are TRBV19 and TRBJ2-1; 11 nucleotides agree with TRBD2. This receptor was obtained from a man in his fifties or sixties with pancreatic cancer. Here the CDR3 reads CASSIWASGRTGNEQFF. The DNA of the CDR3 is TGTGCCAGTAGTATATGGGCTAGCGGGAGGACAGGCAATGAGCAGTTCTTC. The entire variable domain, with the rest obtained from reference TRBV19 and TRBJ2-1, is as follows: DGGITQSPKYLFRKEGQNVTLSCEQNLNHDAMYWYRQDPGQGLRLIYYSQIVNDFQKGDIAEGYSVSREKKESFPLTVTSAQKNPTAFYLCASSIWASGRTGNEQFFGPGTRLTVL.